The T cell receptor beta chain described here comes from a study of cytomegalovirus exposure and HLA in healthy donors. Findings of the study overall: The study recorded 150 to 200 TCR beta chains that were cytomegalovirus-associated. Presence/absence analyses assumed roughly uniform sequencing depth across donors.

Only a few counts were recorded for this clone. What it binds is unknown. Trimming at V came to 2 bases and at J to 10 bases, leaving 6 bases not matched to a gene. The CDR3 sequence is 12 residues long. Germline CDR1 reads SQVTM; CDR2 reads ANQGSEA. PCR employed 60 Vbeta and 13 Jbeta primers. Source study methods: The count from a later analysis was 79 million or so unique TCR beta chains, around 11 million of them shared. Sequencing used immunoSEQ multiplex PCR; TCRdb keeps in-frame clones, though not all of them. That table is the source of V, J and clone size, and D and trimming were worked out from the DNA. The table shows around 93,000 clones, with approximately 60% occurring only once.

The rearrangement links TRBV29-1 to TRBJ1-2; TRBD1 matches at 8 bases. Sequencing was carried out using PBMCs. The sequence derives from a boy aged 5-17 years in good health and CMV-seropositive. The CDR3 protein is CSVETRTGPYTF. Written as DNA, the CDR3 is TGCAGCGTTGAAACTAGGACAGGGCCCTACACCTTC.